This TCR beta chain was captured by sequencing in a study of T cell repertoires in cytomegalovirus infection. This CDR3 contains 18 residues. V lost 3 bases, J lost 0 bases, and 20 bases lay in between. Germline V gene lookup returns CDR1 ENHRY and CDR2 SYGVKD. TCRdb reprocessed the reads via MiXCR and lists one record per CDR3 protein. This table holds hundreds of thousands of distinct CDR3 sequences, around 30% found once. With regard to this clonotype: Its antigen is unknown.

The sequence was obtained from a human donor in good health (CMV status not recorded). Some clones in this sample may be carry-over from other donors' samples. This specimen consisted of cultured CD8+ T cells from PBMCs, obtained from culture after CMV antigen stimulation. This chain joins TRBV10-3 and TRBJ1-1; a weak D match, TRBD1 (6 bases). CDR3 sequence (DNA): TGTGCCATCAGTGACCATCTAATAGGGGGGTTAATGAACACTGAAGCTTTCTTT. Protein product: CAISDHLIGGLMNTEAFF.